This T cell receptor (beta chain) was documented in a study of human T cells and chemical hapten exposure. Study as a whole: The study enrolled mostly female patients with alopecia areata, totalis or universalis.

This CDR3 contains 13 residues. TCRdb re-called the RACE reads with MiXCR, one entry per CDR3 protein. This table holds 250,000 to 300,000 distinct CDR3 sequences, approximately 8% found once. Concerning this clonotype itself: Antigen unknown.

Regarding time point: pre-sensitization, week 0. Treatment: therapeutic diphenylcyclopropenone sensitization with weekly scalp DPC. Blood, whole and unfractionated, served as the source for total RNA extraction. Study outcomes and limitations: Expanded TCR counts at PT1 went up together with patch test score, a positive correlation. Alopecia affecting every donor means their immune response may not match healthy people's.

The gene calls are TRBV21-1 and TRBJ1-5. TRBV21-1 is listed as a pseudogene. The origin of this receptor is a man aged 18-30 years with alopecia areata. Some clones in this sample may be carry-over from other donors' samples. The material sequenced was whole blood, taken in connection with sensitization to the hapten diphenylcyclopropenone (DPC). CDR3 sequence reads: CASSKEGFQPQHF. In DNA form, the CDR3 reads TGTGCCAGCAGCAAAGAAGGGTTCCAGCCCCAGCATTTT.